This record concerns one TCR beta chain sequence. Assay used: immunoSEQ multiplex PCR; TCRdb lists only in-frame clones, some missing. The sample holds 150,000 to 200,000 clones, approximately 91% seen once. The data stem from a study of blood T cell repertoires in COVID-19. Study-wide context: Samples representing acute and convalescent COVID-19 were sourced from the United States, Italy and Spain.

The participants were between roughly 18 and 89 years old and came from about two dozen US areas. Sequencing was carried out using PBMCs or T cells enriched from blood (not recorded which). The receptor was isolated from a woman between 18 and 29 years old who had recovered from COVID-19.

The CDR3 DNA sequence: TGTGCCACCAGCCAGACAGGCCTCTACGAGCAGTACTTC. This sequence encodes CATSQTGLYEQYF. The rearrangement uses TRBV24-1 and TRBJ2-7, with a weak D call TRBD1 (6 bases). CDR3 length equals 13 residues. V gave up 7 bases and J gave up 3 bases, with 12 bases separating them. CDR1 and CDR2 from the germline V gene are KGHDR and SFDVKD.